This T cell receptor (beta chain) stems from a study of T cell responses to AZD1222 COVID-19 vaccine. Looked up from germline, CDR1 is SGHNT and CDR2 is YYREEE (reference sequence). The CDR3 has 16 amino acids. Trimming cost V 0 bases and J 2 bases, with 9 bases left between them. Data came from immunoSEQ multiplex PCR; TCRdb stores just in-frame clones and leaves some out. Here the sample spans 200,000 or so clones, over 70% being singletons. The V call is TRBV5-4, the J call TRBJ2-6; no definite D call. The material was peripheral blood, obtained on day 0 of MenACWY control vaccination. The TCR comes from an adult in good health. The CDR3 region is CASSLGSTAGANVLTF. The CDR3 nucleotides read TGTGCCAGCAGCTTGGGGTCGACGGCTGGGGCCAACGTCCTGACTTTC.